What follows describes a single T cell receptor (beta chain). The entry originates in a study of blood T cells in healthy people across ages. Next came a second PCR, run for about 6 to 12 cycles, which used a sample-barcoded 5' primer along with a J-beta primer mix. TCRdb fed the 5' RACE reads into MiXCR, producing one record per CDR3 protein. The sample gives over 600,000 distinct CDR3 sequences, more than 50% of which show up once; 20% to 30% is in the top ten. Germline lookup yields CDR1 SGHTA and CDR2 FQGNSA. Trimming cost V 5 bases and J 4 bases, with 11 bases left between them. The length of the CDR3 is 13 residues.

The rearrangement links TRBV7-2 to TRBJ2-5; D call uncertain. This receptor was taken from a man aged 35-49 years in good health. Sequencing was done on a sample of blood. The DNA for the CDR3 is TGTGCCAGCAGCAACCGCTTGACAGAGACCCAGTACTTC. Its protein product is CASSNRLTETQYF.